These T cell receptor beta chains were read from a single sample in a study of T cells in Graves' hyperthyroidism and ophthalmopathy. Using its own MiXCR run on the multiplex PCR reads, TCRdb lists one record per CDR3 protein. The sample has 450,000 to 650,000 distinct CDR3 sequences, under 25% seen once. The sample taken for sequencing was blood. The receptors derive from a man aged 18-30 years with Graves' hyperthyroidism. The CDR3 runs from the conserved cysteine through the conserved F or W. A D gene is named only where the DNA matches it firmly. Expanded clones get a size class; other rows say once, few or many, or leave the size out.

TRBV6-1	NA	TRBJ1-5	many	CASSEGIVGAQHF	TGTGCCAGCAGTGAAGGAATTGTTGGGGCCCAGCATTTT
TRBV6-1	TRBD1	TRBJ2-7	many	CASSGQGATYEQYF	TGTGCCAGCAGTGGACAGGGGGCGACCTACGAGCAGTACTTC
TRBV18	NA	TRBJ1-2	few	CASSQIIRETYGYAF	TGTGCCAGCTCACAAATCATCAGGGAAACCTATGGCTACGCCTTC
TRBV28	TRBD2	TRBJ2-7	NA	CASRQIAGGPREQYF	TGTGCCAGCAGGCAGATAGCGGGAGGGCCACGGGAGCAGTACTTC
TRBV20-1	NA	TRBJ1-2	many	CSAAPPGANYGYTF	TGCAGTGCTGCCCCTCCGGGCGCTAACTATGGCTACACCTTC
TRBV27	NA	TRBJ1-1	NA	CASSPWSMNTEAFF	TGTGCCAGCAGTCCTTGGTCCATGAACACTGAAGCTTTCTTT
TRBV12-5	NA	TRBJ1-2	many	CASANSGPSNYGYTF	TGTGCTAGTGCTAATTCAGGGCCCTCTAACTATGGCTACACCTTC
TRBV12-3/TRBV12-4	TRBD1	TRBJ1-1	NA	CASRDRGAFF	TGTGCCAGCAGGGACAGGGGGGCTTTCTTT
TRBV6-2/TRBV6-3	NA	TRBJ1-2	many	CASSLLGSNYGYTF	TGTGCCAGCAGTCTCCTCGGGTCTAACTATGGCTACACCTTC
TRBV12-3/TRBV12-4	NA	TRBJ1-1	NA	CASRWGHSNTEAFF	TGTGCCAGCAGGTGGGGACACTCGAACACTGAAGCTTTCTTT
TRBV6-1	NA	TRBJ1-5	many	CASSPHPEGNQPQHF	TGTGCCAGCAGTCCCCATCCCGAGGGCAATCAGCCCCAGCATTTT
TRBV25-1	NA	TRBJ2-7	once	CASSEGSTEQYF	TGTGCCAGCAGTGAAGGAAGCACCGAGCAGTACTTC
TRBV30	NA	TRBJ1-5	NA	CAWRKEGGAQHF	TGTGCCTGGAGAAAAGAGGGGGGGGCCCAGCATTTT
TRBV5-5	NA	TRBJ2-7	many	CASSLARGIRYEQYF	TGTGCCAGCAGCTTGGCCAGGGGCATAAGGTACGAGCAGTACTTC
TRBV6-1	NA	TRBJ1-5	NA	CASSILWQSNQPQHF	TGTGCCAGCAGTATCTTGTGGCAGAGCAATCAGCCCCAGCATTTT
TRBV28	TRBD1	TRBJ2-5	many	CASSPPGTGETQYF	TGTGCCAGCAGTCCACCTGGGACAGGGGAGACCCAGTACTTC
TRBV11-2	TRBD1	TRBJ1-1	NA	CASTRTGRDTEAFF	TGTGCCAGCACCCGGACAGGGAGGGACACTGAAGCTTTCTTT
TRBV29-1	NA	TRBJ1-1	NA	CSVDRIGTEAFF	TGCAGCGTCGACCGGATTGGAACTGAAGCTTTCTTT
TRBV10-3	TRBD1	TRBJ1-5	many	CAISTGTENQPQHF	TGTGCCATCAGTACCGGGACAGAGAATCAGCCCCAGCATTTT
TRBV28	TRBD1	TRBJ1-2	NA	CASSSLFPDRGQNYGYTF	TGTGCCAGCAGTTCCCTATTCCCTGACAGGGGACAAAACTATGGCTACACCTTC
TRBV12-3/TRBV12-4	NA	TRBJ2-7	many	CASSRRAYEQYF	TGTGCCAGCAGTCGCAGGGCCTACGAGCAGTACTTC
TRBV19	TRBD1	TRBJ1-5	few	CASNQGAGQPQHF	TGTGCCAGTAACCAGGGGGCTGGTCAGCCCCAGCATTTT